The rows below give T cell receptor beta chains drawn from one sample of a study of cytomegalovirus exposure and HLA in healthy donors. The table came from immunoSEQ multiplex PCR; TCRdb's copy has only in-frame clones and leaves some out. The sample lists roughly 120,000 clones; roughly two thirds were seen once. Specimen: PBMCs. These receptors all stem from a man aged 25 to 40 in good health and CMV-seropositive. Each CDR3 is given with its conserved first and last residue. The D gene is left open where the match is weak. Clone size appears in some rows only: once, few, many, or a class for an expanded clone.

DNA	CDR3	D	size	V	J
TGTGCCAGCAGCCAAGAGGGCCTAGCGGGAGTCTCTAGCACAGATACGCAGTATTTT	CASSQEGLAGVSSTDTQYF	TRBD2	.	TRBV4-2	TRBJ2-3
TGTGCCAGCAGCTTAGATCGACCTAATACTACTAGCGGGCCGAGGGATACGCAGTATTTT	CASSLDRPNTTSGPRDTQYF	TRBD2	.	TRBV11-3	TRBJ2-3
TGTGCCAGCAGCCAAGAAGCCCTGGGACAAATCATGAACACTGAAGCTTTCTTT	CASSQEALGQIMNTEAFF	.	.	TRBV4-2	TRBJ1-1
TGTGCCAGCAGCCCCCGGGGGGGAGGGCACTTGGATGAGCAGTTCTTC	CASSPRGGGHLDEQFF	TRBD2	.	TRBV4-2	TRBJ2-1
TGTGCCAGTGGGGAGGGGAAAGCCAAAAACATTCAGTACTTC	CASGEGKAKNIQYF	TRBD2	.	TRBV19	TRBJ2-4
TGTGCCAGCACCCCACCGGGACTAGCGGGTGATAGCACAGATACGCAGTATTTT	CASTPPGLAGDSTDTQYF	TRBD2	.	TRBV28	TRBJ2-3
TGCGCCAGCAGCCAAGGGGCAGCCCTAGCGGGCTTCACAGATACGCAGTATTTT	CASSQGAALAGFTDTQYF	TRBD2	.	TRBV4-3	TRBJ2-3
TGTGCCAGCAGCTCCCGGGACAGGGTTCCCAACACCATATATTTT	CASSSRDRVPNTIYF	TRBD1	few	TRBV7-8	TRBJ1-3
TGTGCCAGCAGTGTGAATAGGAGAGATCAGCCCCAGCATTTT	CASSVNRRDQPQHF	.	.	TRBV2	TRBJ1-5
TGTGCCAGCAGCCTGGGAACTAGCGGGCCCCTTTTGGAGCAGTTCTTC	CASSLGTSGPLLEQFF	TRBD2	.	TRBV7-6	TRBJ2-1
TGTGCCATCAGTGAGACGAGACAGCGGGAACAGCCCCAGCATTTT	CAISETRQREQPQHF	.	few	TRBV10-3	TRBJ1-5
TGTGCCAGCACCCTTAGTCGGGACAGGGTCCAAGAGACCCAGTACTTC	CASTLSRDRVQETQYF	.	.	TRBV21-1	TRBJ2-5
TGTGCCACCAGCAGCGGCAGGGAATACGGTAATGAAAAACTGTTTTTT	CATSSGREYGNEKLFF	.	medium-sized	TRBV15	TRBJ1-4
TGCGCCAGCAGCCGCATATGGGAACAGGGGGCTTACGAGCAGTACTTC	CASSRIWEQGAYEQYF	TRBD1	.	TRBV4-3	TRBJ2-7
TGTGCCAGCAGCGGCAGCTCTGGAAACACCATATATTTT	CASSGSSGNTIYF	.	.	TRBV7-9	TRBJ1-3
TGCGCTGTGGCGGGAGAGGTTACCGGGGAGCTGTTTTTT	CAVAGEVTGELFF	TRBD2	few	TRBV29-1	TRBJ2-2